The 14 T cell receptor beta chains below all came from one sample that was sequenced in a study of T cell responses to AZD1222 COVID-19 vaccine. Only in-frame clones appear in the TCRdb table, and some are missing; sequencing was by immunoSEQ multiplex PCR. The repertoire has 75,000 to 95,000 clones, approximately 90% of them found once; the top ten carry more than 25%. The source was peripheral blood, collected 28 days after the second AZD1222 dose. Receptor source: an adult who received the AZD1222 COVID-19 vaccine.

V and J are TRBV5-1 and TRBJ1-4; a possible D gene is TRBD1 (5 bases). Germline V CDR1 and CDR2: SGHRS, YFSETQ. Trimming took 4 bases from V and 5 from J, leaving 21 bases between them. The CDR3 sequence is 17 residues long. The CDR3 DNA follows: TGCGCCAGCAGCAACGGGGGAGGGGCTCCCAGGAATGAAAAACTGTTTTTT. It specifies CASSNGGGAPRNEKLFF.

The V and J genes are TRBV19 and TRBJ2-3; TRBD1 matches at 7 bases. The CDR3 is 13 amino acids. Germline loops: CDR1 LNHDA, CDR2 SQIVND (reference sequence). The junction had 9 bases not matched to a gene; V was cut back by 10 bases and J by 5 bases. The CDR3: CATRQGGGDTQYF. CDR3 coding DNA: TGTGCCACCCGACAGGGTGGTGGAGATACGCAGTATTTT. Drawing the rest from reference TRBV19 and TRBJ2-3, the complete variable domain is DGGITQSPKYLFRKEGQNVTLSCEQNLNHDAMYWYRQDPGQGLRLIYYSQIVNDFQKGDIAEGYSVSREKKESFPLTVTSAQKNPTAFYLCATRQGGGDTQYFGPGTRLTVL.

V gene TRBV3-1 (or the pseudogene TRBV3-2) combines with J gene TRBJ2-5, with 14 nucleotides matching TRBD2. Unmatched junction bases numbered 9, after V lost 5 bases and J lost 4 bases. The V gene's germline CDR1 is LGHDT and CDR2 YNNKEL (reference sequence). The CDR3 is 17 residues long. The CDR3 sequence is CASSSLGTSGRGETQYF. CDR3 nucleotides: TGTGCCAGCAGCTCGCTGGGGACTAGCGGGAGAGGAGAGACCCAGTACTTC.

This chain joins TRBV20-1 and TRBJ1-1; weak D call: TRBD1 (5 bases). Trimming cost V 6 bases and J 8 bases, with 13 bases left between them. The CDR3 runs to 11 residues. Per germline, CDR1 DFQATT and CDR2 SNEGSKA (reference sequence). CDR3 protein: CSAPRAGEAFF. CDR3 nucleotide sequence: TGCAGTGCCCCAAGGGCAGGGGAAGCTTTCTTT.

The V gene is TRBV19, the J gene TRBJ2-5; D remains unclear. The V gene lost 3 bases and the J gene lost 2 bases, with 4 bases spanning the gap. In germline, CDR1 is LNHDA, CDR2 SQIVND (reference sequence). This CDR3 is built from 12 residues. The DNA for the CDR3 is TGTGCCAGTAGTATCCGACAAGAGACCCAGTACTTC. Protein sequence: CASSIRQETQYF.

The J gene is TRBJ1-2, the V gene TRBV19, with D perhaps matching TRBD1 (5 bases). This CDR3 comprises 14 residues. In germline, CDR1 is LNHDA, CDR2 SQIVND (reference sequence). Trimming removed 6 bases from V and 4 bases from J, with 15 bases in between. The CDR3 loop is CASRGAYFVYGYTF. The CDR3 DNA reads TGTGCCAGTAGAGGGGCCTACTTCGTCTATGGCTACACCTTC.

The J gene is TRBJ2-1, the V gene TRBV5-1; D gene uncertain. CDR1 SGHRS and CDR2 YFSETQ come from the germline V gene. V gave up 4 bases and J gave up 8 bases, with 10 bases separating them. CDR3 length: 12 amino acids. As DNA, the CDR3 is TGCGCCAGCAGCCCCCTGGTTGATGAGCAGTTCTTC. Translated: CASSPLVDEQFF.

The chain combines TRBV2 with TRBJ2-1, with a tentative D call TRBD2 (5 bases). CDR3 length: 18 residues. The V end lost 0 bases, the J end lost 0 bases, and 15 bases lay between the germline ends. Germline assignment: CDR1 SNHLY and CDR2 FYNNEI. DNA of the CDR3: TGTGCCAGCAGTGAAGCGCTTCGAGGGTTTGGCTCCTACAATGAGCAGTTCTTC. The encoded protein is CASSEALRGFGSYNEQFF.

This clone was seen just once. The V gene is TRBV7-2, the J gene TRBJ2-5; the match to TRBD2 covers 13 bases. From germline, CDR1 is SGHTA and CDR2 FQGNSA. V gave up 3 bases and J gave up 10 bases; unmatched junction bases: 11. The CDR3 totals 16 residues. DNA for the CDR3: TGTGCCAGCAGCTTTCAAGGGACTAGCGGGACGAGGGGCCAGTACTTC. Amino acids: CASSFQGTSGTRGQYF.

The V gene is TRBV5-1, the J gene TRBJ1-4; TRBD1 is a possible D gene (5 bases). The CDR3 sequence is 16 residues long. CDR1 is SGHRS and CDR2 is YFSETQ in the germline V gene. With 7 bases removed from V and 7 bases from J, the gap between germline ends came to 23 bases. DNA of the CDR3: TGCGCCAGCGGACGGGGAACAGCGGCGGGGGGTGAAAAACTGTTTTTT. Translation gives CASGRGTAAGGEKLFF. The whole variable domain, filled in from reference TRBV5-1 and TRBJ1-4, reads KAGVTQTPRYLIKTRGQQVTLSCSPISGHRSVSWYQQTPGQGLQFLFEYFSETQRNKGNFPGRFSGRQFSNSRSEMNVSTLELGDSALYLCASGRGTAAGGEKLFFGSGTQLSVL.

This clone was seen a single time. This sequence joins TRBV6-7 and TRBJ2-2, with D possibly matching TRBD1 (6 bases). TRBV6-7 is noted as an ORF with a role that remains uncertain. This CDR3 region has 14 residues. V was pared by 2 bases and J by 5 bases, with 9 bases between. In nucleotides, the CDR3 is TGTGCCAGCAGTTACGCAGGGGATACCGGGGAGCTGTTTTTT. Its translation: CASSYAGDTGELFF.

The chain joins TRBV18 to TRBJ2-3; D uncertain. CDR1 is KGHSH, CDR2 LQKENI, per germline. The CDR3 covers 12 residues. Deletions cut 6 bases from V and 4 bases from J, with 8 bases between. CDR3 protein: CASSDRADTQYF. CDR3 sequence (DNA): TGTGCCAGCTCCGATAGGGCAGATACGCAGTATTTT.

The V gene is TRBV28, the J gene TRBJ2-7; D tentatively reads TRBD1 or TRBD2 (5 bases each). Trimming shortened V by 6 bases and J by 5 bases, and 17 bases separated the two germline ends. Germline lookup yields CDR1 MDHEN and CDR2 SYDVKM. The length of the CDR3 is 14 residues. The CDR3 DNA reads TGTGCCAGCAGGGGACCCGCCTCTGCCCACGAGCAGTACTTC. This encodes CASRGPASAHEQYF.

This chain links TRBV2 with TRBJ1-4; tentative D call: TRBD1 (5 bases). Germline V gene sequence: CDR1 SNHLY, CDR2 FYNNEI. V shed 6 bases and J shed 0 bases, with 8 bases lying between them. The CDR3 contains 14 residues. Written as DNA, the CDR3 is TGTGCCAGCAGGGGGGTTGCAACTAATGAAAAACTGTTTTTT. Its translation: CASRGVATNEKLFF.